A selection of T cell receptor beta chains follows, all from one sample in a study of identical twins. In TCRdb, the 5' RACE reads were re-called with MiXCR into one record per CDR3 protein. The sample has about 240,000 distinct CDR3 sequences; approximately 10% are singletons. The sample comprised memory T cells sorted from blood. Every receptor here comes from a man over 45 in good health. Each CDR3 is given with its conserved first and last residue. Each record gives: clone size, V gene, D gene, J gene, CDR3 DNA, CDR3 protein. The D gene is left open where the match is weak. For some rows the clone size is stated as once, few or many, or as a class when expanded; others skip it.

NA,TRBV12-3/TRBV12-4,NA,TRBJ2-7,TGTGCCAGCAGTTCCTTCACCTCGGGGCTTGGCTACGAGCAGTACTTC,CASSSFTSGLGYEQYF
NA,TRBV20-1,NA,TRBJ2-5,TGCAGTGCTACCCGGCTAGGGCAAGAGACCCAGTACTTC,CSATRLGQETQYF
NA,TRBV18,NA,TRBJ2-3,TGTGCCAGCTCACCACCGGACAGTAGGCTCCCAGATACGCAGTATTTT,CASSPPDSRLPDTQYF
NA,TRBV12-3/TRBV12-4,TRBD1,TRBJ2-2,TGTGCCAGCACCCAGACAGGGTTCGGGGAGCTGTTTTTT,CASTQTGFGELFF
NA,TRBV4-3,NA,TRBJ1-6,TGCGCCAGCAGCTTTAGGGACGGATCGGATTCACCCCTCCACTTT,CASSFRDGSDSPLHF
few,TRBV12-3/TRBV12-4,NA,TRBJ2-6,TGTGCCAGCAGTTTATGGGGGCTTGGGGCCAACGTCCTGACTTTC,CASSLWGLGANVLTF
NA,TRBV23-1,NA,TRBJ2-7,TGCGCCACCAGCCTTTGTACCCCGAGCTACGAGCAGTACTTC,CATSLCTPSYEQYF
many,TRBV12-3/TRBV12-4,NA,TRBJ2-3,TGTGCCAGCGCCGAGCGGCCCGACTTCACAGATACGCAGTATTTT,CASAERPDFTDTQYF
NA,TRBV7-9,NA,TRBJ1-1,TGTGCCAGCAGCTTTTATTTAATGGGCAACACTGAAGCTTTCTTT,CASSFYLMGNTEAFF
NA,TRBV12-3/TRBV12-4,TRBD1,TRBJ2-1,TGTGCCAGCAGTGAGGGGACAGGTCGAGGATTCTTC,CASSEGTGRGFF
few,TRBV7-9,TRBD1,TRBJ1-1,TGTGCCAGCAGCAGACAGGGAACCACTGAAGCTTTCTTT,CASSRQGTTEAFF
many,TRBV24-1,NA,TRBJ2-1,TGTGCCACCAGTCAGGGGTATGAGCAGTTCTTC,CATSQGYEQFF
NA,TRBV27,NA,TRBJ2-1,TGTGCCAGCAGTTTACGTCTACCTACCTACAATGAGCAGTTCTTC,CASSLRLPTYNEQFF
NA,TRBV5-8,TRBD2,TRBJ2-7,TGTGCCAGCAGCTTGGAGTCTAGCGGGGGGATCGAGCAGTACTTC,CASSLESSGGIEQYF
NA,TRBV10-3,NA,TRBJ2-7,TGTGCCATCAGTGAGTCCGTCAGGCAAGTCTACGAGCAGTACTTC,CAISESVRQVYEQYF
many,TRBV14,NA,TRBJ1-1,TGTGCCAGCAGCCAGGTGCCGCGACAGGCTTTCTTT,CASSQVPRQAFF
many,TRBV12-3/TRBV12-4,NA,TRBJ1-1,TGTGCCAGCAGTTTGGGGGGGATAGCTTTCTTT,CASSLGGIAFF
few,TRBV10-3,TRBD1,TRBJ2-2,TGTGCCATCAGTGAGTCTTCGGGACAGGGTGGCACGAACACCGGGGGGCTGTTTTTT,CAISESSGQGGTNTGGLFF
few,TRBV20-1,NA,TRBJ2-2,TGCAGTGCTAGATCCGGACTGAACACCGGGGAGCTGTTTTTT,CSARSGLNTGELFF
NA,TRBV6-2/TRBV6-3,NA,TRBJ2-7,TGTGCCAGCAGTCGCAAGTTCTACCCTCCTGGAGAGCAGTACTTC,CASSRKFYPPGEQYF
many,TRBV11-2,TRBD2,TRBJ2-3,TGTGCCAGCGCGGGGGTAGCGGGAGGATTGGGTTTCGCAGATACGCAGTATTTT,CASAGVAGGLGFADTQYF
many,TRBV11-2,NA,TRBJ1-3,TGTGCCAGCAGCTTGGGTGCCGCTAACTCTGGAAACACCATATATTTT,CASSLGAANSGNTIYF
once,TRBV6-9,TRBD2,TRBJ2-1,TGTGCCAGCAGTTATACGAAGAGCGGGGGGGTAGGTTTCTCCTACAATGAGCAGTTCTTC,CASSYTKSGGVGFSYNEQFF
NA,TRBV24-1,NA,TRBJ2-2,NA,CATSGPVKHRGAVFF
few,TRBV6-5,TRBD2,TRBJ2-1,TGTGCCAGCAGTTATTGGACTAGCGGGGGAGGTGAGCAGTTCTTC,CASSYWTSGGGEQFF
NA,TRBV18,NA,TRBJ2-4,TGTGCCAGCTCACCTCAGGGGCGTACCAAAAACATTCAGTACTTC,CASSPQGRTKNIQYF
NA,TRBV28,TRBD1,TRBJ1-5,TGTGCCAGCAGTTTTTCCCGACAGGGGAATCAGCCCCAGCATTTT,CASSFSRQGNQPQHF
many,TRBV5-1,NA,TRBJ1-5,TGCGCCAGCAGCTTGGGACAAGCTAATCAGCCCCAGCATTTT,CASSLGQANQPQHF
many,TRBV7-9,NA,TRBJ2-7,TGTGCCAGCAGCTTACTCGGTTCCTACGAGCAGTACTTC,CASSLLGSYEQYF
few,TRBV20-1,NA,TRBJ2-5,TGCAGTGCTATCGGGAGCAAAGAGACCCAGTACTTC,CSAIGSKETQYF
NA,TRBV4-2,TRBD1,TRBJ2-7,TGTGCCAGCAGCCAAAATGGGCGGACAGGGAGCTCCTACGAGCAGTACTTC,CASSQNGRTGSSYEQYF
NA,TRBV4-2,NA,TRBJ2-5,TGTGCCAGCAGCCCCCGTGGGGAGCAAGAGACCCAGTACTTC,CASSPRGEQETQYF
many,TRBV7-9,NA,TRBJ1-1,TGTGCCAGCAGCTCACCGGGGGGGTCAGGGGCCACTGAAGCTTTCTTT,CASSSPGGSGATEAFF
few,TRBV2,TRBD2,TRBJ2-5,TGTGCCAGCAGTCGGAGCTGGCGGGGGTCCTTAGAGACCCAGTACTTC,CASSRSWRGSLETQYF
NA,TRBV27,NA,TRBJ1-2,TGTGCCAGCAGACCCGGGGGCCTGGGTGGCTACACCTTC,CASRPGGLGGYTF
NA,TRBV3-1,TRBD2,TRBJ2-1,TGTGCCAGCAGCCCAACCCTGGGAGCGGGAGTTAGGATTGAGCAGTTCTTC,CASSPTLGAGVRIEQFF
NA,TRBV7-9,NA,TRBJ1-2,TGTGCCAGCAGCTTAGAGTCGGGGTTTGGCTACACCTTC,CASSLESGFGYTF
many,TRBV5-1,TRBD1,TRBJ1-2,TGCGCCAGCCAACCCTATATGGCAGGGGGCGATGGCTACACCTTC,CASQPYMAGGDGYTF
few,TRBV10-3,NA,TRBJ1-2,TGTGCCATCAGTGAGATAGGAGTAAACTATGGCTACACCTTC,CAISEIGVNYGYTF
NA,TRBV9,TRBD1,TRBJ1-2,TGTGCCAGCGCTCCCTGGACAGGGCAGGGCTACACCTTC,CASAPWTGQGYTF
few,TRBV12-3/TRBV12-4,NA,TRBJ1-3,TGTGCCAGCAGCCAATCCCAGGGTTCTGGAAACACCATATATTTT,CASSQSQGSGNTIYF
few,TRBV5-4,NA,TRBJ2-5,TGTGCCAGCAGCCCAAGGGGGGACCCAAGGGAGACCCAGTACTTC,CASSPRGDPRETQYF
NA,TRBV29-1,TRBD1,TRBJ2-5,TGCAGCGAGGGGGGGACAGGGAAAGAGACCCAGTACTTC,CSEGGTGKETQYF
many,TRBV29-1,TRBD2,TRBJ2-7,TGCAGCGTAGATTCCGGGAGGGCCAACGAGCAGTACTTC,CSVDSGRANEQYF
few,TRBV18,TRBD2,TRBJ2-1,TGTGCCAGCTCACCGGGGCGGGGGTATGAGCAGTTCTTC,CASSPGRGYEQFF
NA,TRBV5-5,TRBD2,TRBJ2-3,TGTGCCAGCAAGACCGGGGGGGCTAAAGATACGCAGTATTTT,CASKTGGAKDTQYF
few,TRBV5-1,NA,TRBJ1-2,TGCGCCAGCGGGTCGAGGACTAACTATGGCTACACCTTC,CASGSRTNYGYTF
few,TRBV20-1,TRBD1,TRBJ1-1,TGCAGTGCTAGAGATTGGACAGGGGTTGTTTCTGAAGCTTTCTTT,CSARDWTGVVSEAFF
few,TRBV2,TRBD2,TRBJ2-7,TGTGCCAGCAGCCTCAGGACTAGCGGGAGTGGCGAGCAGTACTTC,CASSLRTSGSGEQYF
few,TRBV6-2/TRBV6-3,NA,TRBJ1-1,TGTGCCAGCAGTTACGTGATACGACAGGCCTCTTGGAACACTGAAGCTTTCTTT,CASSYVIRQASWNTEAFF
NA,TRBV29-1,TRBD2,TRBJ2-3,TGCAGCGTTGAACTCGGGACTAGCGCAGATACGCAGTATTTT,CSVELGTSADTQYF
many,TRBV28,TRBD2,TRBJ2-3,TGTGCCAGCAGTCCGGGACTAGCGCAACCGACTACTACTAGCACAGATACGCAGTATTTT,CASSPGLAQPTTTSTDTQYF
many,TRBV18,NA,TRBJ1-3,TGTGCCAGCTCACCACAATCAGTCGGGGGACTCGCTCTAAGGAACACCATATATTTT,CASSPQSVGGLALRNTIYF
few,TRBV30,NA,TRBJ2-7,TGTGCCTGGTCTATTGGATCCTACGAGCAGTACTTC,CAWSIGSYEQYF
many,TRBV5-1,TRBD1,TRBJ1-1,TGCGCCAGCAGCGCGGGACAGGGAATGAACACTGAAGCTTTCTTT,CASSAGQGMNTEAFF
NA,TRBV10-2,TRBD1,TRBJ2-7,TGCGCCAGCAGTGAGAGACAGGGGGTACTATACGAGCAGTACTTC,CASSERQGVLYEQYF
few,TRBV3-1,NA,TRBJ2-1,TGTGCCAGTACGGGAAATAACAATGAGCAGTTCTTC,CASTGNNNEQFF
NA,TRBV7-9,NA,TRBJ1-4,TGTGCCAGCAGCTTAAGATTTGAAAAACTGTTTTTT,CASSLRFEKLFF